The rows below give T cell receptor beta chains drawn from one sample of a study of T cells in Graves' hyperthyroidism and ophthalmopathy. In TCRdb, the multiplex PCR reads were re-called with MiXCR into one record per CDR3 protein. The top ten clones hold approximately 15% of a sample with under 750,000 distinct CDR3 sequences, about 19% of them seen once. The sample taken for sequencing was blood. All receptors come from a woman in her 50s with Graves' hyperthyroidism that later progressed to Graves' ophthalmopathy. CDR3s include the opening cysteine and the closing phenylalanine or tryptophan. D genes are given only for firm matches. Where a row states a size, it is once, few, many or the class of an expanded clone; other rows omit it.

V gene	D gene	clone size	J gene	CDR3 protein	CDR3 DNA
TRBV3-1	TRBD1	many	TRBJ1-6	CASSQEQGGQGNSPLHF	TGTGCCAGCAGCCAAGAGCAAGGGGGACAGGGGAATTCACCCCTCCACTTT
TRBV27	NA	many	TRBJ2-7	CASSLLGQTYEQYF	TGTGCCAGCAGTTTATTAGGCCAGACCTACGAGCAGTACTTC
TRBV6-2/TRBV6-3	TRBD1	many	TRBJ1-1	CASSTDRVEIGDTEAFF	TGTGCCAGCAGTACGGACAGGGTCGAGATCGGGGACACTGAAGCTTTCTTT
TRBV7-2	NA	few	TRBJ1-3	CASSPAGRGFGNTIYF	TGTGCCAGCAGCCCCGCCGGCAGGGGATTTGGAAACACCATATATTTT
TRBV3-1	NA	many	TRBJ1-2	CASSQQGRNGYTF	TGTGCCAGCAGCCAACAGGGAAGGAATGGCTACACCTTC
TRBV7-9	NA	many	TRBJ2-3	CASSFGGITDTQYF	TGTGCCAGCAGCTTCGGAGGGATAACAGATACGCAGTATTTT
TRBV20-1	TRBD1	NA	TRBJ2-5	CSALDRGGQETQYF	TGCAGTGCACTAGACAGGGGCGGGCAAGAGACCCAGTACTTC
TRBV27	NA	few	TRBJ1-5	CASSLYQGVSNQPQHF	TGTGCCAGCAGTTTATACCAGGGAGTGAGCAATCAGCCCCAGCATTTT
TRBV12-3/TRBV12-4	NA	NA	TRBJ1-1	CASGPSSVNTEAFF	TGTGCCAGCGGTCCAAGTTCGGTGAACACTGAAGCTTTCTTT
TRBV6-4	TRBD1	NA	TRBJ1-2	CASSDSMDRANYGYTF	TGTGCCAGCAGTGACTCGATGGACAGGGCTAACTATGGCTACACCTTC
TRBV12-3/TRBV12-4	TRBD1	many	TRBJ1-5	CASRPDRGGNQPQHF	TGTGCCAGCAGGCCCGACAGGGGTGGGAATCAGCCCCAGCATTTT
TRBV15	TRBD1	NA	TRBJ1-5	CATSRDPQGAGPQPQHF	TGTGCCACCAGCAGAGATCCGCAGGGGGCGGGACCCCAGCCCCAGCATTTT
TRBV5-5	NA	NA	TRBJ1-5	CASSPNAGTPPGPQHF	TGTGCCAGCAGCCCGAACGCCGGGACTCCTCCCGGGCCCCAGCATTTT
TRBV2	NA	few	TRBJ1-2	CASSERQLANYGYTF	TGTGCCAGCAGTGAGAGGCAGCTAGCTAACTATGGCTACACCTTC
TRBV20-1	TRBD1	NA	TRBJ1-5	CSARDPGQGTHGNQPQHF	TGCAGTGCTAGAGATCCCGGACAGGGGACCCATGGCAATCAGCCCCAGCATTTT
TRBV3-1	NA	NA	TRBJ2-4	CASSHTAVLAKNIQYF	TGTGCCAGCAGCCATACGGCAGTACTAGCCAAAAACATTCAGTACTTC
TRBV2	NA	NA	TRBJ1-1	CASKDGRGNTEAFF	TGTGCCAGCAAAGATGGTCGGGGGAACACTGAAGCTTTCTTT
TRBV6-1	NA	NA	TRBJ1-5	CASSPTEYNQPQHF	TGTGCCAGCAGTCCCACGGAATACAATCAGCCCCAGCATTTT
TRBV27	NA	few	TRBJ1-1	CASRITGNPEAFF	TGTGCCAGCAGGATTACAGGGAATCCTGAAGCTTTCTTT
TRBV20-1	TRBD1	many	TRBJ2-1	CSATGTGQFSHVEQFF	TGCAGTGCTACCGGGACAGGGCAGTTCTCCCACGTTGAGCAGTTCTTC
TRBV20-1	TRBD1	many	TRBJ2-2	CSARDPEGQGAGELFF	TGCAGTGCTAGAGATCCCGAGGGACAGGGGGCCGGGGAGCTGTTTTTT
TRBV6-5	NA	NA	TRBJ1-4	CASSYSGLGEKLFF	TGTGCCAGCAGTTACTCGGGCCTGGGGGAAAAACTGTTTTTT
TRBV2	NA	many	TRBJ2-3	CASSDEGFRTDTQYF	TGTGCCAGCTCTGACGAGGGGTTTCGCACAGATACGCAGTATTTT
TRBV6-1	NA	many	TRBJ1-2	CASSEVPTGHYGYTF	TGTGCCAGCAGTGAAGTCCCCACAGGGCACTATGGCTACACCTTC
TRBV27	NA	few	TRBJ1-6	CASRGDRHNNSPLHF	TGTGCCAGCAGAGGAGACAGGCATAATAATTCACCCCTCCACTTT
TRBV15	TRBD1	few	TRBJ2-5	CATSRDRQGETQYF	TGTGCCACCAGCAGAGATAGACAGGGTGAGACCCAGTACTTC